Listed here are 24 T cell receptor beta chains from one sample, sequenced in a study of glioma-infiltrating T cells after dendritic cell vaccination. TCRdb keeps only in-frame clones here, not all; method: immunoSEQ multiplex PCR. The repertoire holds 75,000 to 100,000 clones, with about 79% as singletons. Sequences were derived from blood, sampled before dendritic cell vaccination. Receptors were obtained from a human donor with glioblastoma.

V usage is TRBV9 and J usage is TRBJ1-1, with TRBD1 identical over 7 bases. The CDR3 loop spans 13 amino acids. From germline, CDR1 is SGDLS and CDR2 YYNGEE. Trimming at V came to 4 bases and at J to 7 bases, leaving 7 bases not matched to a gene. The CDR3 sequence is CASSSQGFGEAFF. Written as DNA, the CDR3 is TGTGCCAGCAGCTCACAGGGGTTTGGTGAAGCTTTCTTT.

This rearrangement joins TRBV30 to TRBJ2-6, with 9 bases that match TRBD1. Trimming at V came to 2 bases and at J to 2 bases, leaving 16 bases not matched to a gene. Germline V gene lookup returns CDR1 GTSNPN and CDR2 SVGIG (reference sequence). This CDR3 spans 20 amino acids. CDR3 sequence reads: CAWSSYYGQGRWTGANVLTF. The DNA of the CDR3 is TGTGCCTGGAGTTCCTACTATGGACAGGGGCGATGGACTGGGGCCAACGTCCTGACTTTC.

The CDR3 region is CASKPGHHNSPLHF. For the CDR3, the DNA is TGTGCCAGCAAACCGGGACACCATAATTCACCCCTCCACTTT. The chain links TRBV6-5 to TRBJ1-6; possibly TRBD1 for D (6 bases). The CDR3 loop spans 14 amino acids. CDR1 and CDR2 from the germline V gene are MNHEY and SVGAGI. Between the trimmed V and J ends, which lost 7 bases and 5 bases, there was a span of 12 bases.

The rearrangement links TRBV28 to TRBJ2-1, with D possibly matching TRBD1 (6 bases). The CDR3 spans 14 residues. V lost 6 bases and J 2 bases, leaving 11 bases between the germline ends. CDR1 and CDR2 (germline): MDHEN, SYDVKM. DNA of the CDR3: TGTGCCAGCAGCCCTGGGACAACCTACAATGAGCAGTTCTTC. This sequence encodes CASSPGTTYNEQFF.

This rearrangement joins TRBV9 to TRBJ1-2, with D possibly TRBD1 on 6 matching bases. V dropped 3 bases and J dropped 5 bases, with 26 bases sitting between them. This CDR3 region has 18 residues. Germline V gene sequence: CDR1 SGDLS, CDR2 YYNGEE. CDR3 loop: CASSAREGRGALGYGYTF. Written as DNA, the CDR3 is TGTGCCAGCAGCGCTAGGGAGGGCCGGGGGGCTCTCGGGTATGGCTACACCTTC.

This clone was counted between two and nine times. This chain links TRBV29-1 with TRBJ1-5; tentative D call: TRBD1 (6 bases). The CDR3 contains 11 residues. CDR1 is SQVTM and CDR2 is ANQGSEA in the germline V gene. Trimming took 4 bases from V and 5 from J, leaving 6 bases between them. The CDR3 region is CSVGTDQPQHF. In nucleotides, the CDR3 is TGCAGCGTTGGGACAGATCAGCCCCAGCATTTT.

J is TRBJ1-4 and V is TRBV27; D may be TRBD1 (6 bases). This CDR3 has 16 residues. V was pared by 6 bases and J by 0 bases, with 14 bases between. Germline CDR1 is MNHEY and CDR2 is SMNVEV (reference sequence). DNA for the CDR3: TGTGCCAGCAGGGGACACGGGGTTACAACTAATGAAAAACTGTTTTTT. Protein product: CASRGHGVTTNEKLFF.

The genes are TRBV10-2 and TRBJ1-2; TRBD1 agrees at 9 bases. CDR1 is WSHSY, CDR2 SAAADI, per germline. V dropped 9 bases and J dropped 2; count of bases not matched to a gene: 1. This CDR3 spans 12 amino acids. The CDR3 spells CASGQGNYGYTF. CDR3 coding DNA: TGCGCCAGTGGACAGGGGAACTATGGCTACACCTTC.

This sequence joins TRBV5-1 and TRBJ2-3; D gene ambiguous. V lost 4 bases, J lost 6 bases, and 12 bases lay in between. The CDR3 has 13 residues. CDR1 SGHRS and CDR2 YFSETQ come from the germline V gene. For the CDR3, the DNA is TGCGCCAGCAGCCCTCCCCACGCGGATACGCAGTATTTT. It specifies CASSPPHADTQYF.

The chain joins TRBV7-8 to TRBJ1-2; 9 bases are a match to TRBD1. The CDR3 consists of 16 residues. The V segment lost 3 bases and the J segment 7 bases; nucleotides outside the gene matches: 12. From germline, CDR1 is SGHVS and CDR2 FQNEAQ. For the CDR3, the DNA is TGTGCCAGCAGCTTCCAAGGCACAGGGGGCGTTGGTGGCTACACCTTC. Translated: CASSFQGTGGVGGYTF.

V and J are TRBV29-1 and TRBJ1-1; 8 nucleotides align to TRBD1. The germline gives CDR1 SQVTM, CDR2 ANQGSEA. CDR3 length: 15 amino acids. After removal of 4 bases from V and 6 bases from J, the junction contained 13 bases not matched to a gene. The CDR3 spells CSVGTGPLILAEAFF. CDR3 nucleotides: TGCAGCGTTGGGACAGGGCCCCTAATTTTAGCTGAAGCTTTCTTT.

The chain has TRBV5-6 and TRBJ1-1, with D hard to call. The germline V and J ends were trimmed by 6 bases and 1 base, with 10 bases remaining between them. Germline CDR1 SGHDT, CDR2 YYEEEE. The CDR3 is 13 amino acids. The CDR3 coding sequence is TGTGCCAGCACCCTGCCGGGGAACACTGAAGCTTTCTTT. Encoded protein: CASTLPGNTEAFF. The variable domain in full, with the rest retrieved from reference TRBV5-6 and TRBJ1-1, is DAGVTQSPTHLIKTRGQQVTLRCSPKSGHDTVSWYQQALGQGPQFIFQYYEEEERQRGNFPDRFSGHQFPNYSSELNVNALLLGDSALYLCASTLPGNTEAFFGQGTRLTVV.

The chain combines TRBV29-1 with TRBJ2-1; D is uncertain. Trimming removed 4 bases at V and 4 bases at J, with 11 bases between. The CDR3 has 13 residues. Germline CDR1 and CDR2: SQVTM and ANQGSEA. CDR3 sequence: CSVAGRLYNEQFF. The CDR3 DNA reads TGCAGCGTTGCCGGTAGATTGTACAATGAGCAGTTCTTC.

The chain joins TRBV6-6 to TRBJ2-7, with D perhaps matching TRBD2 (6 bases). CDR1 and CDR2 (germline): MNHNY, SVGAGI (reference sequence). V lost 4 bases and J lost 5, with 12 bases in between. This CDR3 region has 13 residues. For the CDR3, the DNA is TGTGCCAGCAGTTCCAACGGGGGTAACGAGCAGTACTTC. Its protein is CASSSNGGNEQYF.

V gene TRBV19 combines with J gene TRBJ1-1, with 9 bases fitting TRBD1. The V gene's germline CDR1 is LNHDA and CDR2 SQIVND (reference sequence). Unmatched junction bases numbered 6, after V lost 6 bases and J lost 4 bases. There are 14 residues in the CDR3. CDR3 DNA: TGTGCCAGTAGGGGTCCGGGACAGGGCACTGAAGCTTTCTTT. Translating gives CASRGPGQGTEAFF.

This clone was found once. The J gene is TRBJ2-2, the V gene TRBV19; the D is unclear. The CDR3 totals 15 residues. From germline, CDR1 is LNHDA and CDR2 SQIVND (reference sequence). Between the trimmed V and J ends, which lost 3 bases and 4 bases, there was a span of 12 bases. In nucleotides, the CDR3 is TGTGCCAGTAGTATCAGCGAGAGTGTCACCGGGGAGCTGTTTTTT. Translating it yields CASSISESVTGELFF. The whole variable domain, filled in from reference TRBV19 and TRBJ2-2, reads DGGITQSPKYLFRKEGQNVTLSCEQNLNHDAMYWYRQDPGQGLRLIYYSQIVNDFQKGDIAEGYSVSREKKESFPLTVTSAQKNPTAFYLCASSISESVTGELFFGEGSRLTVL.

This chain connects TRBV6-1 to TRBJ2-7; possibly TRBD1 for D (7 bases). V gave up 10 bases and J gave up 7 bases, with 26 bases separating them. The CDR3 runs to 15 residues. Germline CDR1 and CDR2: MNHNS and SASEGT. CDR3 amino acids: CATSNPSQTGREQYF. As DNA, the CDR3 is TGTGCCACCTCTAACCCTAGCCAGACAGGGAGGGAGCAGTACTTC.

The chain employs TRBV18 and TRBJ1-2; 10 bases are a match to TRBD1. The CDR3 covers 14 residues. Germline V gene data show CDR1 as KGHSH and CDR2 as LQKENI. J was trimmed by 5 bases and V by 3 bases; bases with no gene match: 3. In nucleotides, the CDR3 is TGTGCCAGCTCACCGACAGGGGGCGAGTATGGCTACACCTTC. Encoded protein: CASSPTGGEYGYTF.

This chain joins TRBV7-8 and TRBJ1-5; the D is unclear. Trimming took off 5 bases at V and 5 bases at J, with 10 bases between the two ends. CDR3 length: 13 amino acids. Per the germline V gene, CDR1 is SGHVS and CDR2 is FQNEAQ. Here the CDR3 DNA reads TGTGCCAGCAGCCGCGCGGGAGATCAGCCCCAGCATTTT. This encodes CASSRAGDQPQHF.

V is TRBV19 and J is TRBJ2-3; TRBD2 agrees at 9 bases. There are 17 residues in the CDR3. The ends lost 5 bases at V and 0 bases at J; junction bases unmatched: 9. Germline V lookup: CDR1 LNHDA, CDR2 SQIVND (reference sequence). The chain's CDR3 is CASSPRSGGLSTDTQYF. In DNA, the CDR3 is TGTGCCAGTAGTCCTCGTAGCGGGGGCCTTAGCACAGATACGCAGTATTTT.

The chain is built from TRBV30 and TRBJ2-3; maybe TRBD1 (7 bases). CDR3 length: 13 residues. Trimming shortened V by 2 bases and J by 5 bases, and 11 bases separated the two germline ends. From germline, CDR1 is GTSNPN and CDR2 SVGIG (reference sequence). CDR3 DNA sequence: TGTGCCTGGAGTACCAGGGGGGTAGATACGCAGTATTTT. Its protein is CAWSTRGVDTQYF.

The gene calls are TRBV2 and TRBJ2-7, with D possibly matching TRBD2 (6 bases). Germline CDR1 SNHLY, CDR2 FYNNEI. V was shortened by 3 bases and J by 4 bases, with 13 bases between the two germline ends. This CDR3 region has 14 residues. The CDR3: CASSEARERYEQYF. CDR3 sequence (DNA): TGTGCCAGCAGTGAGGCCCGGGAGAGGTACGAGCAGTACTTC.

CDR3 DNA: TGTGCCAGCAGCTTGCTCCGACAGGGGAATTACAATGAGCAGTTCTTC. Protein product: CASSLLRQGNYNEQFF. J is TRBJ2-1 and V is TRBV5-5, with 8 bases that match TRBD1. The CDR3 sequence is 16 residues long. Germline CDR1 reads SGHKS; CDR2 reads YYEKEE (reference sequence). The V and J ends lost 1 base and 4 bases, in that order; junction bases with no gene match: 7.

The V call is TRBV6-5, the J call TRBJ1-5; 7 bases line up with TRBD1. Germline V lookup: CDR1 MNHEY, CDR2 SVGAGI. The CDR3 extends over 15 amino acids. Unmatched junction bases numbered 7, after V lost 6 bases and J lost 2 bases. In DNA form, the CDR3 reads TGTGCCAGCAGCCCGACAGGGCGGGGCAATCAGCCCCAGCATTTT. Its protein is CASSPTGRGNQPQHF.